Presented here are 16 T cell receptor beta chains from one specimen sequenced in a study of esophageal squamous cell carcinoma under preoperative chemotherapy. Indicated time point: before preoperative PTX-NDP chemotherapy. Via MiXCR, TCRdb re-called the PCR reads, giving one row per CDR3 protein. The table records around 6,600 distinct CDR3 sequences, 32% of them present only once. This sample was gathered from a patient given preoperative chemotherapy. The receptors stem from a human donor with esophageal squamous cell carcinoma. The donor label of this sample is uncertain.

By share, this clonotype counts as medium-sized. This chain links TRBV27 with TRBJ2-7; 12 bases fit TRBD1. The J segment lost 2 bases and the V segment lost 4 bases, leaving 3 bases of the junction unmatched. The CDR3 length is 15 residues. Germline V gives CDR1 MNHEY, CDR2 SMNVEV (reference sequence). DNA for the CDR3: TGTGCCAGCAGTTCGCGGGACAGGGGGCCCTACGAGCAGTACTTC. It codes for CASSSRDRGPYEQYF.

This clonotype was counted at least ten times. The chain has TRBV12-3 or TRBV12-4 and TRBJ2-1; D is perhaps TRBD2 (6 bases). The CDR3 has 16 amino acids. Trimming left V 6 bases short and J 3 bases short, with 18 bases between. The CDR3 sequence is CASSHQVAALYNEQFF. CDR3 in DNA: TGTGCCAGCAGCCACCAGGTAGCGGCCCTCTACAATGAGCAGTTCTTC.

This clonotype came up many times. V and J are TRBV7-2 and TRBJ2-2; 7 bases line up with TRBD2. The V gene's germline CDR1 is SGHTA and CDR2 FQGNSA. There are 16 residues in the CDR3. The ends lost 5 bases at V and 4 bases at J; junction bases unmatched: 10. In DNA, the CDR3 is TGTGCCAGCAGCCCCCGAGCGGGGTCGGGCACCGGGGAGCTGTTTTTT. This encodes CASSPRAGSGTGELFF.

This clonotype showed up many times. This rearrangement joins TRBV27 to TRBJ1-2, with TRBD1 matching over 9 bases. Germline V gene sequence: CDR1 MNHEY, CDR2 SMNVEV (reference sequence). The CDR3 covers 13 residues. V lost 5 bases and J lost 10; bases outside the gene matches: 8. The CDR3 sequence: CASSTNRDRDYTF. The CDR3 DNA sequence: TGTGCCAGCAGTACTAATCGGGACAGGGACTACACCTTC.

Concerning this clonotype itself: Here the CDR3 omits its conserved ending phenylalanine or tryptophan, so a read error is the likely source. The V gene is TRBV11-3, the J gene TRBJ2-1, with D possibly matching TRBD1 (6 bases). This CDR3 region has 12 residues. Germline CDR1 and CDR2: SGHNT and YENEEA. The CDR3 nucleotides read TGTGGCAGCAGCATCACAGGGAATGAGCAGTTCTGC. This sequence encodes CGSSITGNEQFC.

As to this clonotype: One end of the junction does not line up with germline, which may come from a read error. The chain is built from TRBV12-3 or TRBV12-4 and TRBJ2-1, with 11 bases that match TRBD2. The CDR3 covers 13 residues. CDR3: CASSGKTSGEQCF. As DNA, the CDR3 is TGTGCCAGCAGTGGTAAGACTAGCGGGGAGCAGTGCTTC.

Comment on this clonotype: Because the CDR3 is missing its conserved closing phenylalanine or tryptophan, this is likely a read error. V is TRBV5-8 and J is TRBJ2-1; TRBD2 matches at 7 bases. This CDR3 comprises 15 residues. CDR1 is SGHTS, CDR2 YDEGEE, per germline. The CDR3 protein is CASSEPGLLGNEQFV. The CDR3 coding sequence is TGCGCCAGCAGCGAACCGGGACTACTGGGGAATGAGCAGTTCGTC.

The sample holds one count of this clonotype. The junction shows a germline mismatch at one end, possibly a read error. This chain uses TRBV7-2 with TRBJ2-1; no reliable D call. The CDR3 is made up of 13 amino acids. Germline CDR1 SGHTA, CDR2 FQGNSA. The chain's CDR3 is CASGLEVLNEQVF. The DNA for the CDR3 is TGTGCCAGCGGCTTAGAGGTTCTCAATGAGCAGGTCTTC.

A note on this clonotype: The junction departs from the called germline gene at one end, perhaps through a read error. The rearrangement links TRBV6-1 to TRBJ1-2, with D unclear. CDR3 length equals 14 residues. CDR1 and CDR2 from the germline V gene are MNHNS and SASEGT. The CDR3 loop is CASSEGLDGYGYSF. The CDR3 DNA reads as TGTGCCAGCAGTGAAGGATTAGACGGCTATGGCTACAGCTTC.

This clonotype appeared many times. The V call is TRBV12-3 or TRBV12-4, the J call TRBJ2-1; 7 bases fit TRBD1. The end of the DNA aligns better with TRBJ2-5, so the J call may be wrong. The CDR3 is 14 amino acids. This CDR3 is CASSTTGSLETQYF. The CDR3 bases are TGTGCCAGCTCAACGACAGGGAGTCTGGAGACCCAGTACTTC.

This clonotype was picked up many times. V and J are TRBV27 and TRBJ2-7; 16 bases map to TRBD2. CDR1 is MNHEY and CDR2 is SMNVEV in the germline V gene (reference sequence). The ends lost 7 bases at V and 2 bases at J; junction bases unmatched: 17. The CDR3 is 20 residues long. CDR3 bases: TGTGCCAGCAACATCTCCCTCCCGGGACTAGCGGGAGGGGAAACCTACGAGCAGTACTTC. It codes for CASNISLPGLAGGETYEQYF.

A remark on this clonotype: This CDR3 fails to terminate in the conserved phenylalanine or tryptophan, so it likely reflects a read error. V usage is TRBV28 and J usage is TRBJ2-1; TRBD2 is a possible D gene (6 bases). CDR1 is MDHEN, CDR2 SYDVKM, per germline. The CDR3 length is 16 residues. Trimming cost V 3 bases and J 13 bases, with 25 bases left between them. The CDR3 loop reads CASSFGGAEVQGTQFL. The CDR3 DNA reads as TGTGCCAGCAGTTTTGGAGGGGCGGAGGTACAAGGGACCCAGTTCTTG.

In its sample, this clonotype was seen many times. This rearrangement joins TRBV7-8 to TRBJ1-1; D remains unclear. The V end lost 3 bases, the J end lost 1 base, and 6 bases lay between the germline ends. This CDR3 is built from 13 residues. CDR1 is SGHVS and CDR2 is FQNEAQ in the germline V gene. The CDR3 sequence: CASSFSRNTEAFF. The CDR3 nucleotides are TGTGCCAGCAGCTTTTCCAGGAACACTGAAGCTTTCTTT.

As regards this clonotype: The germline gene is not matched at one end of the junction; a read error may be the cause. The chain is built from TRBV7-2 and TRBJ2-4; TRBD1 aligns across 7 bases. The CDR3 is 16 residues long. The germline gives CDR1 SGHTA, CDR2 FQGNSA. CDR3 DNA: TGTGGCAGCAGCCGAGGGCACAGGGGAAATGGAGGCATGCAGTACTTC. Translation gives CGSSRGHRGNGGMQYF.

By its share, this clonotype is medium-sized. CDR3 nucleotide sequence: TGTGCCAGCAGTTACTCAGGGCCAACGGGAGTGAGCACAGATACGCAGTATTTT. Translated: CASSYSGPTGVSTDTQYF. This chain links TRBV6-5 with TRBJ2-3, with D perhaps TRBD2 (6 bases). Germline CDR1 MNHEY, CDR2 SVGAGI. This CDR3 is 18 amino acids long. The germline V and J ends were trimmed by 0 bases and 0 bases, with 16 bases remaining between them.

This clonotype is termed large. Here the CDR3 reads CATSRVADYNEQFF. Written as DNA, the CDR3 is TGTGCCACCTCTAGGGTAGCGGATTACAATGAGCAGTTCTTC. The rearrangement links TRBV6-5 to TRBJ2-1, with D possibly matching TRBD2 (6 bases). This CDR3 has 14 amino acids. V was shortened by 10 bases and J by 4 bases, with 17 bases between the two germline ends. Germline lookup yields CDR1 MNHEY and CDR2 SVGAGI.